In this sample, the clone carrying this TCR beta chain turned up once. The sample holds other DNA sequences that translate to the same CDR3. This sample is drawn from a study of CD8+ T cells in alopecia areata. This CDR3 region has 12 residues. V lost 2 bases and J 4 bases, leaving 8 bases between the germline ends. The germline CDR1 and CDR2 sequences are GTSNPN and SVGIG (reference sequence). Treatment denoted: oral pan-JAK inhibitor, 5-10 mg twice daily. In each case, RNA was isolated and then reverse transcribed into cDNA as the sequencing template. The data were produced by immunoSEQ multiplex PCR, yet TCRdb's version contains in-frame clones alone and is incomplete. The sample records 150,000 to 200,000 clones, about three fifths being singletons.

The TCR comes from a human donor with alopecia areata. The chain couples TRBV30 to TRBJ1-2; D not certain. The sequencing used CD4+ T cells sorted from blood, collected at week 24, from a patient treated with tofacitinib. The CDR3 loop reads CAWSPGGYGYTF. DNA of the CDR3: TGTGCCTGGAGTCCGGGAGGCTATGGCTACACCTTC.